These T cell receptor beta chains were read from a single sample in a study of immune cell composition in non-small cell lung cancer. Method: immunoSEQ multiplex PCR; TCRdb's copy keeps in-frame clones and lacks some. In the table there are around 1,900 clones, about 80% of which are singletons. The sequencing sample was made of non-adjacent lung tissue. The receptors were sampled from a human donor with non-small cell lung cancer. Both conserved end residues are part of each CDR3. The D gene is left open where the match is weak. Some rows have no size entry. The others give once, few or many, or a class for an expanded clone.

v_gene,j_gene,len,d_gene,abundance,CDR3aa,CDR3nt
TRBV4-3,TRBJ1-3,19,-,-,CASSQAHVVSGVGGNTIYF,TGCGCCAGCAGCCAGGCACACGTAGTATCAGGGGTCGGCGGAAACACCATATATTTT
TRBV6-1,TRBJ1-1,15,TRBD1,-,CASSRDRRSITEAFF,TGTGCCAGCAGCCGGGACAGGAGATCGATCACTGAAGCTTTCTTT
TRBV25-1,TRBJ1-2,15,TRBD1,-,CASSGGTVRNYGYTF,TGTGCCAGCAGTGGGGGGACAGTAAGAAACTATGGCTACACCTTC
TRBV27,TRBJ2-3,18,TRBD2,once,CASSLSRVGGRAGNTQYF,TGTGCCAGCAGTTTATCGCGGGTGGGGGGGAGGGCCGGGAATACGCAGTATTTT
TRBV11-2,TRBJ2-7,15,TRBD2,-,CASSLVGGGSYEQYF,TGTGCCAGCAGCTTAGTTGGCGGGGGTAGCTACGAGCAGTACTTC
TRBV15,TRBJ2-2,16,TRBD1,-,CATSRGGTGFAGELFF,TGTGCCACCAGCAGAGGCGGGACAGGGTTTGCCGGGGAGCTGTTTTTT
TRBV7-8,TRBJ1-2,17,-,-,CASSYFVDVGANYGYTF,TGTGCCAGCAGTTATTTCGTAGATGTCGGGGCTAACTATGGCTACACCTTC
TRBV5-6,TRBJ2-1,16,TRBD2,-,CASSPRLAGTYNEQFF,TGTGCCAGCAGTCCCCGACTAGCGGGCACGTACAATGAGCAGTTCTTC
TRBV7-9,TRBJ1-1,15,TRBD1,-,CASSGTGGKGTEAFF,TGTGCCAGCAGCGGGACAGGGGGGAAAGGAACTGAAGCTTTCTTT
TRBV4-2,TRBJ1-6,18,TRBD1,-,CASSQGQPGGSYNSPLHF,TGTGCCAGCAGCCAAGGTCAGCCAGGGGGTTCCTATAATTCACCCCTCCACTTT
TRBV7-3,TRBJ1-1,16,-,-,CASSLNPQGSRTEAFF,TGTGCCAGCAGCTTAAATCCTCAGGGATCGAGGACTGAAGCTTTCTTT
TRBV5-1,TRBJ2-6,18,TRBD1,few,CASSLLGQGARGANVLTF,TGCGCCAGCAGCTTGCTGGGACAGGGGGCGCGGGGGGCCAACGTCCTGACTTTC
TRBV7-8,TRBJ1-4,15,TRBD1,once,CASSLQGMYDEKLFF,TGTGCCAGCAGTTTACAGGGGATGTATGATGAAAAACTGTTTTTT
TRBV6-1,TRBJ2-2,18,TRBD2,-,CASSGTSGRARATGELFF,TGTGCCAGCAGTGGTACTAGCGGGAGGGCTCGGGCCACCGGGGAGCTGTTTTTT
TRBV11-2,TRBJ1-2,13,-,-,CASSLEGVSGYTF,TGTGCCAGCAGCTTAGAAGGGGTGAGCGGCTACACCTTC
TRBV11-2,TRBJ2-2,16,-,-,CASSPGTAVGTGELFF,TGTGCCAGCAGCCCAGGGACTGCCGTAGGTACCGGGGAGCTGTTTTTT
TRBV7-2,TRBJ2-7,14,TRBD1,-,CASSLDRGRYEQYF,TGTGCCAGCAGCTTAGACAGGGGCCGGTACGAGCAGTACTTC
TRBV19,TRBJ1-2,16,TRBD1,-,CASTPTRGTGNYGYTF,TGTGCCAGTACCCCGACCCGGGGGACAGGGAACTATGGCTACACCTTC
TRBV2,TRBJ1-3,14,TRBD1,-,CASREGTVGDTIYF,TGTGCCAGCAGGGAAGGGACAGTCGGGGACACCATATATTTT
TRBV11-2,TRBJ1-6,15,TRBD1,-,CASSQTGGLNSPLHF,TGTGCCAGCAGCCAGACAGGGGGCCTAAATTCACCCCTCCACTTT
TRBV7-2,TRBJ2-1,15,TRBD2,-,CASSLAGLAANEQFF,TGTGCCAGCAGCTTAGCGGGACTAGCGGCCAATGAGCAGTTCTTC
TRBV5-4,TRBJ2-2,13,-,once,CALAGGLTGELFF,TGTGCCCTAGCAGGGGGGCTAACCGGGGAGCTGTTTTTT
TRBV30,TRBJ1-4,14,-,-,CAWARRGSNEKLFF,TGTGCCTGGGCCCGAAGGGGCTCTAATGAAAAACTGTTTTTT
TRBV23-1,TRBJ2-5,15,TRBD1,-,CASSQSDRGYETQYF,TGCGCCAGCAGTCAATCGGACAGGGGTTACGAGACCCAGTACTTC
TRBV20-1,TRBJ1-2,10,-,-,CSSFNYGYTF,TGCAGTTCCTTTAACTATGGCTACACCTTC
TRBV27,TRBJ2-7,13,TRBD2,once,CASSRAGAYEQYF,TGTGCCAGCAGTCGAGCGGGGGCCTACGAGCAGTACTTC
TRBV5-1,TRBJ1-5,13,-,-,CASSFEGDQPQHF,TGCGCCAGCAGCTTTGAGGGTGATCAGCCCCAGCATTTT
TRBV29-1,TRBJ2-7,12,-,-,CSVEDPGVEQYF,TGCAGCGTTGAAGACCCAGGGGTCGAGCAGTACTTC
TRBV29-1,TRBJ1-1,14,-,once,CSASESQGITEAFF,TGCAGCGCTTCCGAGAGCCAGGGAATCACTGAAGCTTTCTTT
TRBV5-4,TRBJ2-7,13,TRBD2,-,CASSLTSDYEQYF,TGTGCCAGCAGCTTAACTAGCGATTACGAGCAGTACTTC
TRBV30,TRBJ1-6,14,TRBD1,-,CAWSSGTDNSPLHF,TGTGCCTGGAGTTCCGGGACAGATAATTCACCCCTCCACTTT
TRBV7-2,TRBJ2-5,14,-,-,CASSSSGSRETQYF,TGTGCCAGCAGCTCCTCCGGGAGTCGAGAGACCCAGTACTTC
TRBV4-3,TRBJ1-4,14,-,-,CASSPTGPNEKLFF,TGCGCCAGCAGCCCTACAGGTCCTAATGAAAAACTGTTTTTT
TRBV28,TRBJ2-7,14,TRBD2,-,CASRASGRAGEQYF,TGTGCCAGCAGAGCTAGCGGGAGGGCCGGTGAGCAGTACTTC
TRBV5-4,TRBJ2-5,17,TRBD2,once,CASSLGWWSSGQETQYF,TGTGCCAGCAGCTTGGGGTGGTGGTCTAGCGGGCAAGAGACCCAGTACTTC
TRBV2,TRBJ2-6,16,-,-,CASSERPSLGANVLTF,TGTGCCAGCAGTGAACGCCCTAGCCTCGGGGCCAACGTCCTGACTTTC
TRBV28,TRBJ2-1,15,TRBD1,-,CASNARDRPDNEQFF,TGTGCCAGCAACGCCCGGGACAGGCCCGACAATGAGCAGTTCTTC
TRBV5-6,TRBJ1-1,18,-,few,CASSSRHGRYYVNTEAFF,TGTGCCAGCAGCTCGCGGCACGGGAGGTACTATGTGAACACTGAAGCTTTCTTT
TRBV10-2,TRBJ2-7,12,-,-,CASSTIAYEQYF,TGCGCCAGCAGCACTATAGCCTACGAGCAGTACTTC
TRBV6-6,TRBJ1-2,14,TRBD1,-,CASTERGQAYGYTF,TGTGCCAGCACCGAGAGGGGGCAGGCTTATGGCTACACCTTC
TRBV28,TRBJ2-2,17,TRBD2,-,CASSGGLAVQLTGELFF,TGTGCCAGCAGCGGGGGACTAGCGGTACAGCTCACCGGGGAGCTGTTTTTT
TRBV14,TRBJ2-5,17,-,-,CASSQVAPGEYQETQYF,TGTGCCAGCAGCCAAGTGGCCCCGGGGGAGTACCAAGAGACCCAGTACTTC
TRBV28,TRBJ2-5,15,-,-,CASSHLDLGEETQYF,TGTGCCAGCAGCCATTTGGACCTGGGAGAGGAGACCCAGTACTTC
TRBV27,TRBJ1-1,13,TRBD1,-,CASSGTGRLEAFF,TGTGCCAGCAGCGGGACAGGGCGCCTTGAAGCTTTCTTT
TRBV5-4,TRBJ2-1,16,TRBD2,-,CASSPTSGRALYEQFF,TGTGCCAGCAGCCCGACTAGCGGGAGGGCCCTCTATGAGCAGTTCTTC
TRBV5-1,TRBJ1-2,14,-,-,CASTKQPTNYGYTF,TGCGCCAGCACCAAACAGCCAACTAACTATGGCTACACCTTC
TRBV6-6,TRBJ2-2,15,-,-,CASSYGVGANGELFF,TGTGCCAGCAGTTACGGGGTGGGGGCCAACGGGGAGCTGTTTTTT
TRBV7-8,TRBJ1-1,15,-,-,CASSLAYSSNTEAFF,TGTGCCAGCAGCTTAGCGTACAGTTCGAACACTGAAGCTTTCTTT
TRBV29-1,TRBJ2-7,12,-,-,CSVAGTKSEQYF,TGCAGCGTTGCCGGGACAAAGTCCGAGCAGTACTTC
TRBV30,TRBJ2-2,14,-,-,CAWRSRARTGELFF,TGTGCCTGGAGAAGCAGGGCTCGCACCGGGGAGCTGTTTTTT
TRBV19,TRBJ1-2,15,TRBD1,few,CASSRGQGAVYGYTF,TGTGCCAGTAGTAGAGGACAGGGGGCCGTCTATGGCTACACCTTC
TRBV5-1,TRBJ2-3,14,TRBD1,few,CASRATGGLDTQYF,TGCGCCAGCAGAGCGACAGGGGGTCTAGATACGCAGTATTTT
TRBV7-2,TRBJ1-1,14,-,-,CASSPRGKNTEAFF,TGTGCCAGCAGCCCCCGGGGGAAGAACACTGAAGCTTTCTTT